The entry below gives a single TCR beta chain sequence along with its context. Its target is not known. The germline V and J ends were trimmed by 1 base and 2 bases, with 9 bases remaining between them. Looked up from germline, CDR1 is LNHNV and CDR2 is YYDKDF (reference sequence). The CDR3 contains 16 residues. The method was immunoSEQ multiplex PCR; TCRdb's version includes in-frame clones alone and lacks a portion of them. Of 68,000 or so clones in the sample, almost 90% were seen once. The sample comes from a study of T cell responses to AZD1222 COVID-19 vaccine. Points from the study as a whole: Two AZD1222 doses significantly raised spike-specific TCR breadth and depth over controls. Clonal diversity was possibly underestimated, and the donors were mostly white British, with more females.

The source of this sequence is an adult in good health. The specimen was peripheral blood, collected on day 0 of AZD1222 vaccination. V is TRBV15 and J is TRBJ1-6; TRBD1 might be the D (6 bases). The CDR3 spells CATSRARDTYNSPLHF. The CDR3 DNA follows: TGTGCCACCAGCAGAGCCCGGGACACCTATAATTCACCCCTCCACTTT.